The 21 T cell receptor beta chains listed next were all sequenced from one sample in a study of cytomegalovirus exposure and HLA in healthy donors. In the PCR, 60 Vbeta and 13 Jbeta primers were used. Clones were read by immunoSEQ multiplex PCR, and TCRdb kept only the in-frame ones, dropping some. The table lists under 50,000 clones, 60% to 70% of them singletons. Sequencing was done on a sample of PBMCs. The receptors here all came from a man over 45 in good health and CMV-seropositive.

The rearrangement links TRBV6-5 to TRBJ2-1, with 8 positions matching TRBD1. Germline V gene data show CDR1 as MNHEY and CDR2 as SVGAGI. J was trimmed by 3 bases and V by 6 bases; bases with no gene match: 7. The CDR3 loop spans 15 amino acids. The CDR3 region is CASRDLGQGYNEQFF. CDR3 DNA sequence: TGTGCCAGCAGGGACCTAGGACAGGGCTACAATGAGCAGTTCTTC.

V and J are TRBV6-1 and TRBJ1-6; possible D gene TRBD1, 6 bases. This CDR3 is built from 15 residues. Germline loops: CDR1 MNHNS, CDR2 SASEGT. V was pared by 6 bases and J by 9 bases, with 18 bases between. The CDR3 bases are TGTGCCAGCAGCTTGGGGGCCAGCTACGGTTCACCCCTCCACTTT. Its translation: CASSLGASYGSPLHF.

This clone came up once. This rearrangement joins TRBV18 to TRBJ1-1; D perhaps matches TRBD1 (6 bases). V shed 2 bases and J shed 3 bases, with 13 bases lying between them. This CDR3 comprises 15 residues. CDR1 KGHSH and CDR2 LQKENI come from the germline V gene. In DNA form, the CDR3 reads TGTGCCAGCTCACCAAGCCAGGGGATGGACACTGAAGCTTTCTTT. It encodes CASSPSQGMDTEAFF. Based on the CDR3 plus reference TRBV18 and TRBJ1-1, the full variable domain is NAGVMQNPRHLVRRRGQEARLRCSPMKGHSHVYWYRQLPEEGLKFMVYLQKENIIDESGMPKERFSAEFPKEGPSILRIQQVVRGDSAAYFCASSPSQGMDTEAFFGQGTRLTVV.

J is TRBJ1-2 and V is TRBV7-9; possibly TRBD1 for D (5 bases). The CDR3 consists of 16 residues. The V end lost 0 bases, the J end lost 5 bases, and 16 bases lay between the germline ends. The germline CDR1 and CDR2 sequences are SEHNR and FQNEAQ (reference sequence). DNA for the CDR3: TGTGCCAGCAGCTTAGCGCCGGGGGTCTTTGGTTATGGCTACACCTTC. It encodes CASSLAPGVFGYGYTF.

The V and J genes are TRBV10-3 and TRBJ2-3; TRBD2 matches at 8 bases. CDR1 is ENHRY, CDR2 SYGVKD, per germline. The length of the CDR3 is 14 residues. The ends lost 11 bases at V and 3 bases at J; junction bases unmatched: 10. The CDR3, as DNA: TGTGCCGCAGCGCGGGGGGCGATAACAGATACGCAGTATTTT. Translation: CAAARGAITDTQYF.

This clone was detected only once. V gene TRBV7-6 combines with J gene TRBJ2-1, with D possibly matching TRBD2 (6 bases). This CDR3 is 21 amino acids long. The germline gives CDR1 SGHVS, CDR2 FNYEAQ. Trimming took off 0 bases at V and 5 bases at J, with 29 bases between the two ends. CDR3 in amino acids: CASSLAIKVGGHKGDHNEQFF. The CDR3 DNA reads TGTGCCAGCAGCTTAGCCATAAAAGTGGGGGGTCATAAAGGAGACCACAATGAGCAGTTCTTC.

The rearrangement links TRBV28 to TRBJ2-5; 9 bases are a match to TRBD2. Germline values: CDR1 MDHEN, CDR2 SYDVKM. V shed 6 bases, J shed 5 bases, and the junction held 10 bases outside the gene matches. The length of the CDR3 is 15 residues. This chain's CDR3 is CASSSAGTSRETQYF. CDR3 DNA: TGTGCCAGCAGCTCCGCGGGGACTAGCCGGGAGACCCAGTACTTC.

The genes are TRBV7-2 and TRBJ2-2, with D possibly being TRBD1 (5 bases). V was pared by 1 base and J by 5 bases, with 8 bases between. The CDR3 extends over 14 amino acids. Germline-derived CDR1 and CDR2 are SGHTA and FQGNSA. CDR3 sequence reads: CASSLDPGTGELFF. The DNA for the CDR3 is TGTGCCAGCAGCTTAGACCCAGGGACCGGGGAGCTGTTTTTT.

This clone showed up just once. The rearrangement links TRBV30 to TRBJ1-3; D is possibly TRBD1 (5 bases). CDR1 is GTSNPN and CDR2 is SVGIG in the germline V gene (reference sequence). The CDR3 is 14 residues long. Trimming pared 6 bases from V and 4 bases from J, leaving 16 bases between. CDR3 in amino acids: CACSPAGTGNTIYF. The CDR3 DNA reads as TGTGCCTGCTCTCCGGCGGGGACGGGAAACACCATATATTTT. The whole variable domain, filled in from reference TRBV30 and TRBJ1-3, reads SQTIHQWPATLVQPVGSPLSLECTVEGTSNPNLYWYRQAAGRGLQLLFYSVGIGQISSEVPQNLSASRPQDRQFILSSKKLLLSDSGFYLCACSPAGTGNTIYFGEGSWLTVV.

This clone was counted between two and nine times. The CDR3 loop is CASSQKSNTGELFF. The CDR3 DNA reads TGTGCCAGCAGCCAAAAATCGAACACCGGGGAGCTGTTTTTT. The gene calls are TRBV11-3 and TRBJ2-2; D not resolved. The germline V gene encodes CDR1 SGHNT and CDR2 YENEEA. The V and J ends lost 5 bases and 0 bases respectively, with 7 bases between them. The CDR3 totals 14 residues. The full variable domain, completed using reference TRBV11-3 and TRBJ2-2, is EAGVVQSPRYKIIEKKQPVAFWCNPISGHNTLYWYLQNLGQGPELLIRYENEEAVDDSQLPKDRFSAERLKGVDSTLKIQPAELGDSAVYLCASSQKSNTGELFFGEGSRLTVL.

Written as DNA, the CDR3 is TGTGCCAGCAGCGTAGAAGGAGAAGATACGCAGTATTTT. Amino acid sequence: CASSVEGEDTQYF. The chain couples TRBV9 to TRBJ2-3; unclear D gene. This CDR3 is built from 13 residues. V was cut by 0 bases and J by 5 bases, with 7 bases left in between. Germline CDR1 is SGDLS and CDR2 is YYNGEE.

The sample holds a few counts of this clone. CDR3 sequence reads: CASSQDHDRRGTDGYTF. CDR3 in DNA: TGCGCCAGCAGCCAAGATCACGACAGGAGAGGAACTGATGGCTACACCTTC. The rearrangement links TRBV4-3 to TRBJ1-2, with D tentatively TRBD1 (6 bases). The V gene's germline CDR1 is LGHNA and CDR2 YSLEER. The CDR3 length is 17 residues. Deletions cut 0 bases from V and 6 bases from J, with 20 bases between.

V usage is TRBV28 and J usage is TRBJ1-6; maybe TRBD1 (6 bases). The CDR3 spans 15 residues. The germline V gene has CDR1 MDHEN and CDR2 SYDVKM. The V end lost 3 bases, the J end lost 7 bases, and 13 bases lay between the germline ends. The DNA for the CDR3 is TGTGCCAGCAGTTTGGGAGGGGGACCAAATTCACCCCTCCACTTT. It specifies CASSLGGGPNSPLHF.

V and J are TRBV19 and TRBJ2-2, with D possibly matching TRBD1 (5 bases). This CDR3 is built from 14 residues. Trimming took 3 bases from V and 3 from J, leaving 8 bases between them. Germline CDR1 is LNHDA and CDR2 is SQIVND (reference sequence). The CDR3 DNA is TGTGCCAGTAGTATTTTCAGGGACACCGGGGAGCTGTTTTTT. Residues: CASSIFRDTGELFF. The full variable domain, its missing parts supplied by reference TRBV19 and TRBJ2-2, is DGGITQSPKYLFRKEGQNVTLSCEQNLNHDAMYWYRQDPGQGLRLIYYSQIVNDFQKGDIAEGYSVSREKKESFPLTVTSAQKNPTAFYLCASSIFRDTGELFFGEGSRLTVL.

The chain carries TRBV14 and TRBJ2-1; 13 positions agree with TRBD2. The germline CDR1 and CDR2 sequences are SGHDN and FVKESK. The CDR3 totals 15 residues. V was clipped by 4 bases and J by 10 bases; unmatched bases: 7. CDR3 sequence reads: CASSPWTSGGGEQFF. In nucleotides, the CDR3 is TGTGCCAGCAGCCCTTGGACTAGCGGGGGTGGGGAGCAGTTCTTC. The variable domain in full, with the rest retrieved from reference TRBV14 and TRBJ2-1, is EAGVTQFPSHSVIEKGQTVTLRCDPISGHDNLYWYRRVMGKEIKFLLHFVKESKQDESGMPNNRFLAERTGGTYSTLKVQPAELEDSGVYFCASSPWTSGGGEQFFGPGTRLTVL.

The rearrangement joins TRBV9 to TRBJ2-3, with no clear D. The ends were cut back, 4 bases at V and 0 bases at J, with 12 bases in the middle. The germline gives CDR1 SGDLS, CDR2 YYNGEE. The CDR3 is made up of 15 amino acids. The CDR3 nucleotides are TGTGCCAGCAGCCCCCGGAGTAGTAGCACAGATACGCAGTATTTT. This gives the protein CASSPRSSSTDTQYF.

By sample share, this clone is medium-sized. The rearrangement links TRBV5-1 to TRBJ1-4; 9 nucleotides align to TRBD1. In germline, CDR1 is SGHRS, CDR2 YFSETQ. The CDR3 sequence is 16 residues long. V gave up 3 bases and J gave up 1 base; unmatched junction bases: 4. For the CDR3, the DNA is TGCGCCAGCAGCTGGACAGGGGCCGGAACTAATGAAAAACTGTTTTTT. Translated, it gives CASSWTGAGTNEKLFF.

The V gene is TRBV7-9, the J gene TRBJ2-5, with TRBD2 identical over 11 bases. J was trimmed by 2 bases and V by 2 bases; bases with no gene match: 4. The CDR3 runs to 16 residues. Per germline, CDR1 SEHNR and CDR2 FQNEAQ (reference sequence). CDR3 sequence reads: CASSLSLAGAQETQYF. The CDR3, as DNA: TGTGCCAGCAGCTTATCACTAGCGGGGGCTCAAGAGACCCAGTACTTC.

The V and J genes are TRBV7-2 and TRBJ2-5; TRBD2 aligns across 14 bases. V was clipped by 4 bases and J by 3 bases; unmatched bases: 4. The CDR3 is 16 amino acids. The germline gives CDR1 SGHTA, CDR2 FQGNSA. The CDR3 region has the DNA TGTGCCAGCAGCTCCGGGACTAGCGGGGGCGAAGAGACCCAGTACTTC. It yields the protein CASSSGTSGGEETQYF.

V usage is TRBV5-1 and J usage is TRBJ2-1; 9 bases agree with TRBD2. In germline, CDR1 is SGHRS, CDR2 YFSETQ. V gave up 4 bases and J gave up 2 bases; unmatched junction bases: 4. The CDR3 is 15 residues long. The CDR3 region has the DNA TGCGCCAGCAGCCAGGGACTAGCAGCCTACAATGAGCAGTTCTTC. It encodes CASSQGLAAYNEQFF.

The V gene is TRBV18, the J gene TRBJ1-5, with D unresolved. The V gene lost 6 bases and the J gene lost 5 bases, with 17 bases spanning the gap. CDR1 is KGHSH, CDR2 LQKENI, per germline. This CDR3 has 15 residues. In nucleotides, the CDR3 is TGTGCCAGCTCCCCCACCCCGAGAGGCGATCAGCCCCAGCATTTT. It codes for CASSPTPRGDQPQHF.